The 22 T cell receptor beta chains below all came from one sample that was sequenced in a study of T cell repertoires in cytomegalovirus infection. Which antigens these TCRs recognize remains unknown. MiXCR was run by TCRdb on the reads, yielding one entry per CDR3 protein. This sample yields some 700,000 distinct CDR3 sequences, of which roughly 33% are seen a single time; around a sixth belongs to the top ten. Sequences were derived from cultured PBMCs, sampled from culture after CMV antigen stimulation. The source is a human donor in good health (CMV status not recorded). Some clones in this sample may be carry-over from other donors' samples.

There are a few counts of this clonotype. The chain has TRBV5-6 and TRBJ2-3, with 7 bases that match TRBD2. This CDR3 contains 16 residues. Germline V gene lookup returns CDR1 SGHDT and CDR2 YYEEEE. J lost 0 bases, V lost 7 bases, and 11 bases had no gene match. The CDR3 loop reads CASSNTGGGSTDTQYF. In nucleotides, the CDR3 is TGTGCCAGCTCTAACACGGGCGGGGGTAGCACAGATACGCAGTATTTT.

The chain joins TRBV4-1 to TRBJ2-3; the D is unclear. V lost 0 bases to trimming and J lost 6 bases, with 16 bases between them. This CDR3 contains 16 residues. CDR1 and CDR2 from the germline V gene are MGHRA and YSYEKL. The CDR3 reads CASSQDGSTGGDTQYF. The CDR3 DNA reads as TGCGCCAGCAGCCAAGATGGGTCCACGGGCGGTGATACGCAGTATTTT.

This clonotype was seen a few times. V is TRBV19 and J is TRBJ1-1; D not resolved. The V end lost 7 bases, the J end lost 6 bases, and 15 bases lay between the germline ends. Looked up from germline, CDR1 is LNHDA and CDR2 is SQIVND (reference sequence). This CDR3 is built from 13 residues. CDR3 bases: TGTGCCAGTAAATGGCACCCTGGGGCTGAAGCTTTCTTT. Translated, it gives CASKWHPGAEAFF.

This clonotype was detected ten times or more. The CDR3 DNA follows: TGTGCCAGCAGTCCTCCAGGGGGGAACACTGAAGCTTTCTTT. It yields the protein CASSPPGGNTEAFF. V usage is TRBV6-6 and J usage is TRBJ1-1, with 7 bases aligning to TRBD1. J was trimmed by 1 base and V by 5 bases; bases with no gene match: 4. CDR3 length: 14 residues. Germline assignment: CDR1 MNHNY and CDR2 SVGAGI (reference sequence).

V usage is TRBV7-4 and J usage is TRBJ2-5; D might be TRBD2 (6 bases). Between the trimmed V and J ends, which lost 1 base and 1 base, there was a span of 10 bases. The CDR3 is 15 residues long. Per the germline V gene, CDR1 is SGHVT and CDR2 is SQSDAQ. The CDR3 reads CASSLVWGVQETQYF. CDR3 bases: TGTGCCAGCAGCTTAGTGTGGGGGGTCCAAGAGACCCAGTACTTC. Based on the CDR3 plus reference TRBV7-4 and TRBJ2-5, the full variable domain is GAGVSQSPRYKVAKRGRDVALRCDSISGHVTLYWYRQTLGQGSEVLTYSQSDAQRDKSGRPSGRFSAERPERSVSTLKIQRTEQGDSAVYLCASSLVWGVQETQYFGPGTRLLVL.

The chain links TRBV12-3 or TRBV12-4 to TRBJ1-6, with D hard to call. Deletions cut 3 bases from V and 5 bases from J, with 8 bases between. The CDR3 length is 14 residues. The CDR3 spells CASSLVGNNSPLHF. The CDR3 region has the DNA TGTGCCAGCAGTTTGGTAGGGAATAATTCACCCCTCCACTTT.

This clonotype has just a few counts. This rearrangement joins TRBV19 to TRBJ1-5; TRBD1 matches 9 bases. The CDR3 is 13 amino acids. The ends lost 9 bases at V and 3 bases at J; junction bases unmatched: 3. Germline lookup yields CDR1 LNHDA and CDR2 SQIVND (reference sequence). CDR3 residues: CASRDRVNQPQHF. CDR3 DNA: TGTGCCAGCCGGGACAGGGTCAATCAGCCCCAGCATTTT.

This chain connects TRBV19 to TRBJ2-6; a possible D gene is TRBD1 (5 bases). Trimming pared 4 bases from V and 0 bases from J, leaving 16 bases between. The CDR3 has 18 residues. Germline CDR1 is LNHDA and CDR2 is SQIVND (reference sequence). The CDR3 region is CASSRWRQTNSGANVLTF. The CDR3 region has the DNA TGTGCCAGTAGTAGGTGGAGACAGACAAACTCTGGGGCCAACGTCCTGACTTTC.

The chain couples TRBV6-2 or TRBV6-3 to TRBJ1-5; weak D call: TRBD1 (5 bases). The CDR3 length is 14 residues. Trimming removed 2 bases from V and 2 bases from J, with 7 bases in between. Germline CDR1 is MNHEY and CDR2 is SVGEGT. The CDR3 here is CASSYIRGNQPQHF. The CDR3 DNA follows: TGTGCCAGCAGTTACATCAGGGGCAATCAGCCCCAGCATTTT.

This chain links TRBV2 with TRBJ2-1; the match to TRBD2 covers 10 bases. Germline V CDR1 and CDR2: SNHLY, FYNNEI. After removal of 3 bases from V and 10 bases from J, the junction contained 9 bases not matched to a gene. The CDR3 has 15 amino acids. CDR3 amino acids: CASSDWLAGAREQFF. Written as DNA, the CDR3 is TGTGCCAGCAGTGACTGGCTAGCGGGGGCCCGCGAGCAGTTCTTC.

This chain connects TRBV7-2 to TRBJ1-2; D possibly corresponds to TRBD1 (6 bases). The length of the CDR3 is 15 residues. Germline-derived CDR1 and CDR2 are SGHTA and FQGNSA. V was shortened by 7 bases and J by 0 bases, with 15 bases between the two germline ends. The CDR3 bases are TGTGCCAGCATAGCAGGGGCCCTCCCTAACTATGGCTACACCTTC. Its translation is CASIAGALPNYGYTF.

Written as DNA, the CDR3 is TGTGCCAGCAGCCTAACACGGGGATCTGGCGAGCAGTACTTC. It specifies CASSLTRGSGEQYF. This chain connects TRBV28 to TRBJ2-7; a weak D match, TRBD2 (5 bases). V lost 6 bases and J 6 bases, leaving 18 bases between the germline ends. The CDR3 is 14 residues long. Germline V CDR1 and CDR2: MDHEN, SYDVKM.

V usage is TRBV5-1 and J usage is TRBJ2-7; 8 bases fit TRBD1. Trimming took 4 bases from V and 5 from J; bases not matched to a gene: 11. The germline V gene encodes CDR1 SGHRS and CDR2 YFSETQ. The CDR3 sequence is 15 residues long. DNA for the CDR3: TGCGCCAGCAGCCCTGGACAGGGCGGGTTAGACGAGCAGTACTTC. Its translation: CASSPGQGGLDEQYF.

CDR3 sequence (DNA): TGTGCCAGCAGTTTGACCGCGACTAGCGGGAGAGAAACCTACAATGAGCAGTTCTTC. Translated, it gives CASSLTATSGRETYNEQFF. J is TRBJ2-1 and V is TRBV27, with 12 positions matching TRBD2. The CDR3 totals 19 residues. Germline-derived CDR1 and CDR2 are MNHEY and SMNVEV (reference sequence). Unmatched junction bases numbered 11, after V lost 3 bases and J lost 2 bases.

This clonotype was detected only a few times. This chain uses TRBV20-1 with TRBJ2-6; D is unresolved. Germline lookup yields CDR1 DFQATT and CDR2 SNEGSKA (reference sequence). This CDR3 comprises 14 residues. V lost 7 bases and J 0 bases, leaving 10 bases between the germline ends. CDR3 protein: CSVGPHSGANVLTF. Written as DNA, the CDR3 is TGCAGTGTAGGTCCCCACTCTGGGGCCAACGTCCTGACTTTC.

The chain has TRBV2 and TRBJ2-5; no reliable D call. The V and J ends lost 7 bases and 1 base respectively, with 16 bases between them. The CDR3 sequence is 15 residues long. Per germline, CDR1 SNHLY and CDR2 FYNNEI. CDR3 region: CASKPGSYPQETQYF. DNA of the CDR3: TGTGCCAGCAAGCCTGGGTCATATCCCCAAGAGACCCAGTACTTC.

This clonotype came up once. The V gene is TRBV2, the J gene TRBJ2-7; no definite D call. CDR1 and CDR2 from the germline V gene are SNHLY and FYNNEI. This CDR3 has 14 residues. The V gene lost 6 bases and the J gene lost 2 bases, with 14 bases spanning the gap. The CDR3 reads CASRSGGRAYEQYF. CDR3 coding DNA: TGTGCCAGCAGGTCGGGCGGACGGGCCTACGAGCAGTACTTC.

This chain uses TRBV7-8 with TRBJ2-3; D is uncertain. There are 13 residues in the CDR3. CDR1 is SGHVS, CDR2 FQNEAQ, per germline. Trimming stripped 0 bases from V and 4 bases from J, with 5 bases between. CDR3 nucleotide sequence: TGTGCCAGCAGCTTAGCCCGGCCAGATACGCAGTATTTT. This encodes CASSLARPDTQYF.

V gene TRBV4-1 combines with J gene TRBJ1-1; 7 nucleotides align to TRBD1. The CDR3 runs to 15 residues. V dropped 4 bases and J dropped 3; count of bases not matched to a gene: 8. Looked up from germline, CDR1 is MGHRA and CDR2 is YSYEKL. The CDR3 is CASSPRQGLYTEAFF. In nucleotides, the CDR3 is TGCGCCAGCAGCCCTCGACAGGGCCTGTACACTGAAGCTTTCTTT.

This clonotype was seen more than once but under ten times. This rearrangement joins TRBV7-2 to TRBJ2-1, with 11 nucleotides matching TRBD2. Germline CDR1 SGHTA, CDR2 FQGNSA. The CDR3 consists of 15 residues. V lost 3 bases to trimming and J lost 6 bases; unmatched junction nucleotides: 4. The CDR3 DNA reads TGTGCCAGCAGCTTTAGCGGGGGGGCCTTCAATGAGCAGTTCTTC. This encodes CASSFSGGAFNEQFF.

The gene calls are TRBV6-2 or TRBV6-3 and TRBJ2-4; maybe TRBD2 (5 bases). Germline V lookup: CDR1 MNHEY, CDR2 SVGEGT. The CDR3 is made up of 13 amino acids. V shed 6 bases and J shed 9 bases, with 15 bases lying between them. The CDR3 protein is CASRESGLGIQYF. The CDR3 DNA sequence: TGTGCCAGCAGGGAGAGCGGTTTAGGCATTCAGTACTTC.

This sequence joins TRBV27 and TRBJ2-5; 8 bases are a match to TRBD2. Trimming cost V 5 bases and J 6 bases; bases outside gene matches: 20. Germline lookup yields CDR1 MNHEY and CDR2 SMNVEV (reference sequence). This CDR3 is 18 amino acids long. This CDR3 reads CASSRRGGWARGEKTQYF. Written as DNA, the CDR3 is TGTGCCAGCAGTCGAAGGGGGGGTTGGGCGCGGGGGGAAAAGACCCAGTACTTC.